This TCR beta chain was retrieved from a study of T cells expressing NK-cell markers. Across the whole study: It was from sorted CD3+CD56+NKG2C+, CD3+CD56+NKG2C- and CD3+CD56-NKG2C+ T cells that TCR beta repertoires came. Most of the eight sequenced donors tested HCMV-seropositive; one tested seronegative. General study findings and limits: Whether expanded NKG2C+ T cell clones were HCMV-specific remained unclear.

Regarding this clonotype: Its antigen is unknown.

TCRdb reprocessed the 5' RACE reads; each CDR3 protein has one entry and no DNA is given. The repertoire table contains a few hundred thousand distinct CDR3 sequences. The clonotype was recovered from a man aged 18-75 years in good health. The sample was blood T cells: a sorted CD56 or NKG2C T cell subset, CD4+ or CD8+ T cells, or bulk PBMC T cells (not recorded which).

CDR3 loop: CASSPTGLTPLHF. The chain is built from TRBV18 and TRBJ1-6. The germline gives CDR1 KGHSH, CDR2 LQKENI. This CDR3 region has 13 residues.